Detailed here is one T cell receptor (beta chain). Which antigen it targets is not known. Per-nucleotide qualities are absent, and no much larger clonotype sits a single base away. The CDR3 starts with the cysteine, ends with the phenylalanine, and has 15 residues. Only the CDR3 portion is preserved as DNA: 45 bases, with reading frame beginning at the first base. Trimming costs V 4 bases and J 2 bases, and their ends lie 15 bases apart. CDR1 and CDR2, per the germline V gene, are SGHRS and YFSETQ. These data originate in a study of post-analysis software for immune sequencing data (dated by TCRdb to between 2014 and 2016). For context, the study as a whole: Relapsing-remitting, secondary progressive and progressive-relapsing multiple sclerosis were recorded as disease courses, and subtype annotation was lacking for some patients. A subset of samples was prepared in parallel using single-end sample barcoding, then pooled and co-amplified after Illumina adapter ligation. Patient repertoires were compared against roughly 11 previously published healthy control repertoires from donors aged about 6 to 27 years.

To demonstrate the VDJtools post-analysis software, TCR beta repertoires were profiled from the peripheral blood of 10 to 15 young patients with multiple sclerosis. The multiple sclerosis patients were children and adolescents ranging in age from about 6 to 16 years. Library prep was done by PCR. Reads for this sample came from an Illumina HiSeq 2500. To reduce PCR and sequencing biases, unique molecular identifiers were incorporated into the TCR beta cDNA libraries. About 500,000 cDNA molecules were obtained for every 1 to 10 million input T cells, so each molecule roughly corresponded to one T cell. The patient libraries were prepared and sequenced with the same protocol used for the earlier healthy control dataset. Samples belonging to the same batch were prepared together, multiplexed and sequenced on a shared HiSeq lane. The source study handled its data this way. Raw barcoded reads were processed with MIGEC, and single-read molecular identifier groups were discarded before consensus assembly and CDR3 extraction. VDJtools was used for post-analysis of the clonotype tables, with diversity normalized by down-sampling every dataset to the smallest sample size. Repertoire overlap clustering matched CDR3 amino acid but not nucleotide sequences to correct batch-related cross-sample contamination. Starting from the raw public reads, TCRdb applied fastp trimming at Q25, assembled clones with MiXCR and retained in-frame beta chains. Each entry merges the rows of one CDR3 protein and shows their most common DNA and genes. The V and J calls and clone size come from TCRdb's table, not from the authors' own analysis. This sample lists some 800,000 distinct CDR3 sequences; around 45% were detected once. The ten largest account for over 4.5% of the sample.

Study-wide findings and limitations: Normalized Chao1 diversity was significantly lower in multiple sclerosis patients than controls, suggesting substantial peripheral T-cell clonal expansion. Patients showed significantly higher frequencies than controls for a few TRBV segments, among them TRBV5-6, TRBV5-1 and TRBV20-1. The control group was slightly older than the multiple sclerosis patient group. When samples were clustered directly using the F measure, samples prepared in the same batch co-clustered strongly, which prompted a batch-effect correction.

The chain couples TRBV5-1 to TRBJ1-2; the D gene lacks a confident call. The sequence derives from a girl aged 10 to 17 with multiple sclerosis. Material: blood. The CDR3 loop reads CASSPSQWGNYGYTF. The bases are TGCGCCAGCAGCCCGAGCCAGTGGGGAAACTATGGCTACACCTTC.